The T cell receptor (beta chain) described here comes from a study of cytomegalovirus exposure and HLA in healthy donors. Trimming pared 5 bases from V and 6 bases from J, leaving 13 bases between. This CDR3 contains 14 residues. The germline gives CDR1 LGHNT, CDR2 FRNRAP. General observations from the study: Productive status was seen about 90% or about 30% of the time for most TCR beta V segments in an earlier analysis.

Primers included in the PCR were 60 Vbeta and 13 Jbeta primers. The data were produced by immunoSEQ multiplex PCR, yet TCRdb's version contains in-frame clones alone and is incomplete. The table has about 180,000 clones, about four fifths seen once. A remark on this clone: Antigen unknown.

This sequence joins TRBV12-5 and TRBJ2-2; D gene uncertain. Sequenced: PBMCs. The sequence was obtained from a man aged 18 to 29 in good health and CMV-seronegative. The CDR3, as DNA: TGTGCTAGTGGTCTCTCCCTACGGGCCGGGGAGCTGTTTTTT. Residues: CASGLSLRAGELFF.